This T cell receptor beta chain appears in the sequencing data of a study of beta chain features in type 1 diabetes. Blood was collected once per donor into heparin, averaging about 100 mL. Every isolated RNA sample was fully reverse transcribed, so sequencing captured expressed TCRB transcripts. Roughly 3.6 million reads was the average for naive, central memory and regulatory T cell samples. The table came from immunoSEQ multiplex PCR; TCRdb's copy has only in-frame clones and leaves some out. There are 95,000 to 150,000 clones in the sample; around 15% occur only once, and around 2.5% lies in the top ten. In regard to this clone: Antigen specificity is unknown.

Study-level results: In every one of the four CD4+ subsets, TCRB CDR3s were moderately but significantly shorter in Type 1 diabetes patients. A closer apparent resemblance between naive, central memory and Treg TCRB repertoires was seen in patients than in healthy donors. cDNA-based reads could over-represent cells with high TCR expression.

The germline gives CDR1 MNHEY, CDR2 SVGAGI. The ends were cut back, 0 bases at V and 6 bases at J, with 8 bases in the middle. The CDR3 runs 13 residues. The origin of this receptor is a man younger than 30 with type 1 diabetes. The specimen sequenced was central memory CD4+ T cells from blood. The chain recombines TRBV6-5 with TRBJ1-1, with D perhaps matching TRBD1 (5 bases). This CDR3 reads CASSYSTRAEAFF. For the CDR3, the DNA is TGTGCCAGCAGTTACTCGACCAGGGCTGAAGCTTTCTTT.